This TCR beta chain was documented in a study of blood T cell repertoires in COVID-19. Study processing details: Nucleated cell number was recorded as an estimate derived from reference gene primer amplification. Here immunoSEQ multiplex PCR was the method, and the copy in TCRdb shows in-frame clones only, minus some. D and trimming were read from the DNA, whereas the V and J calls and clone size are those reported in that table. The profile shows about 370,000 clones, roughly 90% of them singletons. The germline CDR1 and CDR2 sequences are SGHAT and FQNNGV. The CDR3 runs to 14 residues. V shed 3 bases, J shed 7 bases, and the junction held 9 bases outside the gene matches.

The chain couples TRBV11-2 to TRBJ2-7; TRBD2 agrees at 7 bases. Material for sequencing was peripheral blood. The sequence derives from a young woman with COVID-19, enrolled during active disease. The CDR3 DNA is TGTGCCAGCAGCTTCGATCTTCTGGGGGGGGAGCAGTACTTC. Its translation: CASSFDLLGGEQYF.